One sample yielded the 29 T cell receptor beta chains listed below, sequenced in a study of blood T cell repertoires in COVID-19. The method was immunoSEQ multiplex PCR; TCRdb's version includes in-frame clones alone and lacks a portion of them. The table lists about 15,000 clones, around 80% of them singletons. Sequencing was performed on peripheral blood. All receptors come from a human donor in a cohort sampled during active COVID-19.

This clone has a single count. This chain uses TRBV19 with TRBJ2-7; 7 bases agree with TRBD1. Germline V gene data show CDR1 as LNHDA and CDR2 as SQIVND (reference sequence). This CDR3 spans 16 amino acids. With 6 bases clipped from V and 4 bases from J, the junction kept 15 bases outside the gene matches. The CDR3 DNA is TGTGCCAGTAGGGAGAATGGGGACAGCTTAATTTACGAGCAGTACTTC. Its translation: CASRENGDSLIYEQYF.

This clone is large. The chain has TRBV9 and TRBJ2-1; D may be TRBD2 (6 bases). The CDR3 contains 13 residues. Trimming removed 1 base at V and 7 bases at J, with 9 bases between. The germline V gene has CDR1 SGDLS and CDR2 YYNGEE. DNA of the CDR3: TGTGCCAGCAGCGTAAACAGCGGGAATGAGCAGTTCTTC. Protein sequence: CASSVNSGNEQFF.

V is TRBV20-1 and J is TRBJ2-3; 10 bases fit TRBD2. The CDR3 is 16 amino acids. V was pared by 6 bases and J by 0 bases, with 9 bases of the junction left unmatched. CDR1 is DFQATT, CDR2 SNEGSKA, per germline (reference sequence). The CDR3 DNA reads TGCAGTGCGAGTAGGCTAGCGGGGGATAGCACAGATACGCAGTATTTT. Translation gives CSASRLAGDSTDTQYF.

V is TRBV2 and J is TRBJ2-2; D perhaps matches TRBD1 (5 bases). This CDR3 spans 14 amino acids. The germline V and J ends were trimmed by 5 bases and 2 bases, with 9 bases remaining between them. Germline CDR1 and CDR2: SNHLY and FYNNEI. CDR3 DNA sequence: TGTGCCAGCAGTAGGACAAGAAACACCGGGGAGCTGTTTTTT. Amino acid sequence: CASSRTRNTGELFF. Drawing the rest from reference TRBV2 and TRBJ2-2, the complete variable domain is EPEVTQTPSHQVTQMGQEVILRCVPISNHLYFYWYRQILGQKVEFLVSFYNNEISEKSEIFDDQFSVERPDGSNFTLKIRSTKLEDSAMYFCASSRTRNTGELFFGEGSRLTVL.

This chain links TRBV7-9 with TRBJ1-1; TRBD1 is a possible D gene (5 bases). This CDR3 is 17 amino acids long. V was pared by 7 bases and J by 1 base, with 22 bases between. CDR1 SEHNR and CDR2 FQNEAQ come from the germline V gene (reference sequence). The CDR3 region has the DNA TGTGCCAGCAATAATAGGGGTGGCGGTAATACGAACACTGAAGCTTTCTTT. Translation: CASNNRGGGNTNTEAFF. Based on the CDR3 plus reference TRBV7-9 and TRBJ1-1, the full variable domain is DTGVSQNPRHKITKRGQNVTFRCDPISEHNRLYWYRQTLGQGPEFLTYFQNEAQLEKSRLLSDRFSAERPKGSFSTLEIQRTEQGDSAMYLCASNNRGGGNTNTEAFFGQGTRLTVV.

CDR3 DNA sequence: TGTGCCTGGAGTGTCCGGGATAATGAAAAACTGTTTTTT. Amino acid sequence: CAWSVRDNEKLFF. The chain employs TRBV30 and TRBJ1-4, with D uncertain. CDR1 and CDR2 (germline): GTSNPN, SVGIG (reference sequence). The germline V and J ends were trimmed by 0 bases and 4 bases, with 6 bases remaining between them. This CDR3 is built from 13 residues. Filled out from reference TRBV30 and TRBJ1-4, the complete variable domain reads SQTIHQWPATLVQPVGSPLSLECTVEGTSNPNLYWYRQAAGRGLQLLFYSVGIGQISSEVPQNLSASRPQDRQFILSSKKLLLSDSGFYLCAWSVRDNEKLFFGSGTQLSVL.

This clone was seen a single time. The genes are TRBV11-2 and TRBJ2-5; tentative D call: TRBD2 (5 bases). V gave up 1 base and J gave up 1 base, with 7 bases separating them. The CDR3 runs 14 residues. Germline V gene sequence: CDR1 SGHAT, CDR2 FQNNGV. CDR3 in DNA: TGTGCCAGCAGCTTAGGCGGGTCCCAAGAGACCCAGTACTTC. It yields the protein CASSLGGSQETQYF. The entire variable domain, with the rest obtained from reference TRBV11-2 and TRBJ2-5, is as follows: EAGVAQSPRYKIIEKRQSVAFWCNPISGHATLYWYQQILGQGPKLLIQFQNNGVVDDSQLPKDRFSAERLKGVDSTLKIQPAKLEDSAVYLCASSLGGSQETQYFGPGTRLLVL.

This chain links TRBV4-2 with TRBJ1-2; D not resolved. Germline CDR1 LGHNA, CDR2 YNFKEQ. V lost 0 bases, J lost 5 bases, and 25 bases lay in between. The CDR3 runs 19 residues. This CDR3 reads CASSQDTSKVLNQDYGYTF. DNA of the CDR3: TGTGCCAGCAGCCAAGATACTTCAAAAGTACTGAACCAAGATTATGGCTACACCTTC.

This CDR3 is CSASRSGGRLVYEQYF. The CDR3 bases are TGCAGTGCTAGTAGATCGGGGGGTCGACTTGTCTACGAGCAGTACTTC. The V and J genes are TRBV20-1 and TRBJ2-7; 7 bases align to TRBD2. The germline V gene has CDR1 DFQATT and CDR2 SNEGSKA (reference sequence). The CDR3 has 16 residues. The J segment lost 3 bases and the V segment lost 3 bases, leaving 14 bases of the junction unmatched.

The chain links TRBV2 to TRBJ1-5; D is perhaps TRBD1 (6 bases). V dropped 8 bases and J dropped 7 bases, with 15 bases sitting between them. Germline loops: CDR1 SNHLY, CDR2 FYNNEI. This CDR3 spans 13 amino acids. CDR3 loop: CASAVQGEQPQHF. CDR3 sequence (DNA): TGTGCCAGCGCGGTACAGGGAGAACAGCCCCAGCATTTT.

This clone was counted a few times. Here the CDR3 DNA reads TGTGCCAGTACTACAATCCGGGACAGGGCGCCCAATCAGCCCCAGCATTTT. Protein product: CASTTIRDRAPNQPQHF. The gene calls are TRBV19 and TRBJ1-5, with 9 bases that match TRBD1. The germline V gene encodes CDR1 LNHDA and CDR2 SQIVND (reference sequence). CDR3 length: 17 residues. J was trimmed by 3 bases and V by 7 bases; bases with no gene match: 13.

The rearrangement joins TRBV9 to TRBJ2-3, with 11 nucleotides matching TRBD2. Germline V CDR1 and CDR2: SGDLS, YYNGEE. The CDR3 totals 16 residues. V lost 6 bases and J lost 1; bases outside the gene matches: 7. The DNA for the CDR3 is TGTGCCAGCACCCGAGGGACTAGCGGTGGCACAGATACGCAGTATTTT. As protein: CASTRGTSGGTDTQYF.

V is TRBV7-2 and J is TRBJ2-7; TRBD2 matches 7 bases. CDR1 is SGHTA and CDR2 is FQGNSA in the germline V gene. V shed 7 bases and J 2 bases; nucleotides not matched to a gene: 2. The CDR3 runs to 12 residues. In nucleotides, the CDR3 is TGTGCCAGCACGGCGGGGGCCTACGAGCAGTACTTC. It yields the protein CASTAGAYEQYF.

V gene TRBV7-8 combines with J gene TRBJ2-2; TRBD2 matches 7 bases. The CDR3 is 13 amino acids. Trimming at V came to 6 bases and at J to 5 bases, leaving 3 bases not matched to a gene. CDR1 is SGHVS and CDR2 is FQNEAQ in the germline V gene. The CDR3: CASSHGGTGELFF. The CDR3 bases are TGTGCCAGCAGTCACGGGGGGACCGGGGAGCTGTTTTTT.

The V gene is TRBV14, the J gene TRBJ1-1; 7 positions match TRBD1. The CDR3 runs to 14 residues. V shed 4 bases, J shed 4 bases, and the junction held 6 bases outside the gene matches. Germline V gene data show CDR1 as SGHDN and CDR2 as FVKESK. The DNA for the CDR3 is TGTGCCAGCAGCCGCGACAGGGTTAGCACTGAAGCTTTCTTT. It codes for CASSRDRVSTEAFF.

The chain employs TRBV14 and TRBJ1-6; D is undetermined. Germline V gives CDR1 SGHDN, CDR2 FVKESK. Trimming pared 2 bases from V and 5 bases from J, leaving 7 bases between. This CDR3 has 14 amino acids. CDR3: CASSQWTDNSPLHF. CDR3 DNA sequence: TGTGCCAGCAGCCAATGGACTGATAATTCACCCCTCCACTTT.

This chain joins TRBV11-1 and TRBJ1-1; 8 nucleotides align to TRBD1. Germline CDR1 and CDR2: SGHAT and FQDESV (reference sequence). The V gene end was trimmed by 5 bases and the J gene end by 5 bases; junction bases not matched to a gene: 4. CDR3 length: 13 amino acids. This CDR3 is CASSLTGGTEAFF. DNA of the CDR3: TGTGCCAGCAGCCTCACAGGGGGAACTGAAGCTTTCTTT.

The chain is built from TRBV7-3 and TRBJ2-5; weak D call: TRBD2 (6 bases). Germline-derived CDR1 and CDR2 are SGHTA and FQGTGA. The CDR3 totals 15 residues. V was clipped by 0 bases and J by 4 bases, with 12 bases between them. Here the CDR3 reads CASSLTSGALETQYF. The CDR3 bases are TGTGCCAGCAGCTTAACTTCGGGAGCATTAGAGACCCAGTACTTC.

The rearrangement links TRBV5-1 to TRBJ1-2; a possible D gene is TRBD1 (5 bases). The CDR3 has 13 residues. V was trimmed by 4 bases and J by 6 bases, leaving 13 bases between them. Germline CDR1 is SGHRS and CDR2 is YFSETQ. The CDR3 nucleotides are TGCGCCAGCAGCCCCAGGGTAGGTGATGGCTACACCTTC. Amino acid sequence: CASSPRVGDGYTF.

J is TRBJ1-4 and V is TRBV5-1; 7 nucleotides match TRBD1. With 0 bases clipped from V and 3 bases from J, the junction kept 8 bases outside the gene matches. Germline assignment: CDR1 SGHRS and CDR2 YFSETQ. This CDR3 spans 17 amino acids. The CDR3 nucleotides read TGCGCCAGCAGCTTGGTTGAGGGGGCGATCCCTAATGAAAAACTGTTTTTT. This gives the protein CASSLVEGAIPNEKLFF.

The rearrangement links TRBV12-3 or TRBV12-4 to TRBJ2-7; no clear D. Deletions cut 1 base from V and 4 bases from J, with 5 bases between. CDR3 length equals 12 residues. The CDR3 region has the DNA TGTGCCAGCAGTTTAGGACAATACGAGCAGTACTTC. Translated: CASSLGQYEQYF.

This clone was observed a few times. The V call is TRBV29-1, the J call TRBJ2-5, with 10 positions matching TRBD1. The CDR3 contains 12 residues. Unmatched junction bases numbered 2, after V lost 7 bases and J lost 3 bases. Germline CDR1 and CDR2: SQVTM and ANQGSEA. The chain's CDR3 is CSAGTGEETQYF. CDR3 in DNA: TGCAGCGCCGGGACAGGGGAAGAGACCCAGTACTTC.

The chain recombines TRBV3-1 (or the pseudogene TRBV3-2) with TRBJ1-3; D unclear. Trimming shortened V by 3 bases and J by 1 base, and 25 bases separated the two germline ends. CDR1 is LGHDT, CDR2 YNNKEL, per germline (reference sequence). The CDR3 length is 20 residues. CDR3 sequence reads: CASSQPSNSGRRNSGNTIYF. DNA of the CDR3: TGTGCCAGCAGCCAGCCATCTAACTCGGGAAGACGGAATTCTGGAAACACCATATATTTT.

The rearrangement joins TRBV10-1 to TRBJ2-1; 8 bases align to TRBD2. Germline V gene lookup returns CDR1 WNHNN and CDR2 SYGVQD (reference sequence). The junction had 10 bases not matched to a gene; V was cut back by 3 bases and J by 3 bases. The CDR3 is 17 amino acids. The CDR3 bases are TGCGCCAGCAGTGACCTATATTACACTAGCGGCTACAATGAGCAGTTCTTC. Translated, it gives CASSDLYYTSGYNEQFF.

The chain recombines TRBV6-6 with TRBJ1-3; D may be TRBD1 (5 bases). Germline CDR1 MNHNY, CDR2 SVGAGI (reference sequence). V was shortened by 7 bases and J by 4 bases, with 17 bases between the two germline ends. The CDR3 length is 15 residues. CDR3 region: CASTPSPTGGNTIYF. The CDR3 DNA follows: TGTGCCAGCACACCATCTCCTACAGGAGGAAACACCATATATTTT.

This chain joins TRBV15 and TRBJ1-2; D unresolved. The CDR3 sequence is 12 residues long. V was clipped by 0 bases and J by 8 bases, with 7 bases between them. Germline V CDR1 and CDR2: LNHNV, YYDKDF (reference sequence). The CDR3 loop is CATSRDQQGYTF. Written as DNA, the CDR3 is TGTGCCACCAGCAGAGATCAACAGGGCTACACCTTC.

This chain connects TRBV19 to TRBJ2-7; TRBD2 is a possible D gene (6 bases). Deletions cut 5 bases from V and 4 bases from J, with 18 bases between. Germline CDR1 LNHDA, CDR2 SQIVND (reference sequence). The CDR3 extends over 15 amino acids. Here the CDR3 reads CASSPGPREEYEQYF. CDR3 nucleotide sequence: TGTGCCAGTAGTCCGGGACCCAGGGAGGAATACGAGCAGTACTTC.

The chain recombines TRBV5-5 with TRBJ1-2; D remains ambiguous. Germline-derived CDR1 and CDR2 are SGHKS and YYEKEE (reference sequence). The ends were cut back, 0 bases at V and 8 bases at J, with 14 bases in the middle. The CDR3 loop spans 14 amino acids. The CDR3 reads CASSLDPAARGYTF. In DNA form, the CDR3 reads TGTGCCAGCAGCTTGGACCCGGCGGCCCGGGGCTACACCTTC.

The CDR3 bases are TGTGCCAGCAGCCCAGGTAGCGGGAGGACAGAGACCCAGTACTTC. It translates to CASSPGSGRTETQYF. The chain links TRBV3-1 (or the pseudogene TRBV3-2) to TRBJ2-5; the match to TRBD2 covers 10 bases. The junction had 6 bases not matched to a gene; V was cut back by 4 bases and J by 4 bases. CDR1 LGHDT and CDR2 YNNKEL come from the germline V gene (reference sequence). This CDR3 has 15 amino acids.